This T cell receptor beta chain emerged from a study of cytomegalovirus exposure and HLA in healthy donors (dated by TCRdb to 2017 to 2019). General notes on the study: An earlier analysis of a few hundred of the donors reported roughly 300 Gb of sequence data and 90 million to 120 million unique TCR beta sequences obtained from about 179 million T cells. The genetic ancestry cluster associated with self-reported Caucasian donors included about four fifths of the 350 to 500 genotyped donors. Typing coverage varied by locus: 629-630 donors for A, B, C, DRB1 and DQB1; more than 500 for DQA1; 600 to 610 for DPA1; around 490 for DPB1. The study used immunosequencing to profile the T cell repertoires of several hundred subjects and linked those repertoires to cytomegalovirus serostatus. Genome-wide SNP genotypes for about 60% of the 666 donors were used in a later genetic analysis, which treated that subset as a discovery cohort. A later analysis re-examined previously published TCR beta repertoires from roughly 720 donors and added high-resolution HLA genotyping to investigate patterns of TCR occurrence. Every repertoire in the discovery cohort had been generated on one and the same sequencing platform. Besides the first cohort of approximately 670 subjects, a separate validation cohort made up of over a hundred different subjects was used. In an earlier analysis of 587 of the donors, high-throughput TCR beta sequencing was used to judge whether each TCR beta V gene segment behaved as functional or pseudogenic. Roughly five DR-DQ haplotypes were handled as single units for association and clustering, since linkage in the cohort was strong. Alongside the repertoire data, information on donor age, sex, ethnicity and CMV serostatus was compiled. The study aimed to test whether signatures of past pathogen exposure could be identified by cataloging public T cell receptors. Both class I and class II loci were covered by HLA typing, at four-digit resolution. The later analysis used no new phenotypic data to find candidate immune exposures, relying instead on TCR beta sequences and their occurrence across donors. The study combined high-throughput TCR immunosequencing, statistical association of individual TCRs with disease status, and machine learning to predict cytomegalovirus infection status. Among about 370 genotyped donors of the cohort, an average of roughly 230,000 unique TCR beta nucleotide sequences was sequenced per donor, of which about 19% were non-productive. About 300 gigabases of sequencing data and 70 million to 95 million unique TCR sequences made up an early release that covered nearly 650 HLA-typed donors.

Receptors were amplified or captured by the immunoSEQ multiplex PCR assay. The multiplex PCR relied on a mix of 60 forward primers for TCR Vbeta segments and 13 reverse primers for TCR Jbeta segments. The CDR3 region of rearranged TCR beta genes was amplified from genomic DNA by a multiplex PCR assay. Amplified TCR beta libraries were sequenced as 87-base-pair reads on the Illumina HiSeq System. As for the authors' bioinformatics: A later analysis tallied tens of millions of unique TCR beta chains across the 700 or so repertoires, and approximately 12 million of those chains were shared by two or more donors. To remove PCR and sequencing errors, raw reads were error-corrected and collapsed into unique sequences using a nearest-neighbor algorithm that merged closely related sequences. CDR3 sequences were aligned to IMGT reference sequences to assign V, D and J gene segments. Each retained sequence needed at least a six-nucleotide match to both a V gene segment and a J gene segment. Rearrangements were classified as productive when the CDR3 lacked stop codons and remained in frame with V and J, and all other rearrangements were classified as non-productive. CDR3 was defined according to IMGT convention as the region running from the second conserved V-encoded cysteine to the conserved J-encoded phenylalanine. Sequences without an unambiguous match to a single V gene segment were excluded from the earlier analysis of a few hundred of the donors. In an earlier analysis of almost 600 of the donors, a V segment was called functional when productive rearrangements were above 56.7%, and segregating when the standard deviation between donors exceeded 5%. A statistical classification framework was built to diagnose cytomegalovirus status from the catalog of TCR beta chain sequences. In a later analysis, V and J genes were assigned by comparing TCR nucleotide sequences against IMGT/GENE-DB human TR gene sequences. A later analysis assigned CDR3 sequences and most-parsimonious VDJ recombination scenarios with the TCRdist pipeline. In a later analysis, every TCR beta chain was defined by the combination of its CDR3 amino acid sequence and its V-gene family, and reads without a unique V-gene family were dropped. A later analysis removed 600 or so highly shared, low-generation-probability nucleotide sequences to deal with suspected cross-contamination and a sequencing artifact. A later analysis calculated a clonal expansion index for each public chain from normalized within-repertoire ranks of inferred template counts. In a later analysis, generation probabilities were computed with a VDJ recombination model fitted to out-of-frame rearrangements, and the resulting probabilities were checked against IGoR. A later analysis scored TCR-TCR, TCR-HLA and TCR-CMV co-occurrence with hypergeometric tests, applying a repertoire-size bias correction to TCR pairs. In a later analysis, false discovery rates were estimated by permuting HLA or CMV assignments 20 times. A later analysis grouped co-occurring TCRs with DBSCAN, adding TCRdist sequence similarity when clustering within HLA-allele-positive subsets. Co-occurrence clustering excluded repertoires with fewer than 30,000 or more than 120,000 public chains, plus five with anomalous nucleotide sharing. Here the immuneACCESS table is served through TCRdb, limited to in-frame sequences with V and J called. Missing clones are a known gap in these copies; in checked studies unresolved V genes cover under half, and the rest lacks a known reason. The V and J calls and the clone size are those of that table, but D and trimming were determined from the DNA. The sample table contains over 75,000 clones; only one count was recorded for about 74% of them. Approximately 15% of the sample belongs to the ten largest clones.

In the case of this clone: What this receptor recognizes is not known. No much larger clone exists at a distance of one base, and base qualities are not known.

Study-wide conclusions, independent of this receptor: A group of highly shared sequence variants was considered likely to be a technical artifact of the sequencing pipeline. The cohort was sequenced for TCR beta chains only, and without alpha or paired-chain data the features that could be detected were limited. The authors suggested that the approach could potentially be extended to other disease states and immunological phenotypes. Because the 87-base-pair reads could not distinguish some IMGT-functional V segments, including TRBV6-2 and TRBV6-3, those segments were excluded. A later analysis reported that several top co-occurrence clusters appeared linked to parvovirus B19, influenza, CMV and Epstein-Barr virus. Across donors, most TCR sequences were observed very rarely, whereas some public TCRs were present in many individuals. Correlated functional status among segregating V segments might reflect linkage disequilibrium, but an unknown experimental factor could not be ruled out. For the cohort, immune exposure information was limited to CMV serostatus. Sequencing depth was assumed to be roughly uniform across donors in the presence/absence analyses, though that assumption may not hold. An earlier analysis of some 590 of the donors showed that most TCR beta V segments appeared in productive rearrangements either about 87% or about 30% of the time, which broadly matched IMGT annotations. In a later genetic analysis, fewer N-insertions in productive TCRs were reported among donors in an Asian-associated ancestry cluster than the roughly 710-donor mean. Because HLA typing was missing for some donors at each locus, association tests included only the typed subset. A further reported finding was that TCR beta sequences accurately predicted the HLA-A and HLA-B alleles for most subjects in the first cohort. According to a later analysis, TCR association rates differed among HLA loci, with DRB1 alleles showing the most associated TCRs and HLA-C alleles showing the fewest. In vitro tests confirmed that a few of the cytomegalovirus-associated TCR beta chains recognize cytomegalovirus antigens. Specific HLA alleles were associated with over 15,000 TCR beta sequences at a false discovery rate of 0.05 in a later analysis. The study gave a list of about 150 TCR beta chains associated with cytomegalovirus. In a later genetic analysis, a missense DCLRE1C variant was associated with V-gene and J-gene trimming of TCR beta chains, and the association was replicated in an independent cohort. In a later analysis, most CMV-associated TCR beta chains were found to appear HLA-restricted, with HLA associations seemingly driven largely by CMV exposure. When HLA alleles, especially DR and DQ, strongly co-occurred, TCR associations were difficult to assign to individual alleles. In a later analysis, HLA-associated TCR beta chains showed more clonal expansion and lower generation probabilities than non-associated chains that were equally common. The classifier was reported to diagnose cytomegalovirus status with high specificity and sensitivity in both the original cohort and the validation cohort. About 17 rarely observed V segments, including chromosome 9 orphons, were excluded from the earlier analysis of a few hundred of the donors because counts were too low.

The CDR3, cysteine through phenylalanine, is 14 amino acids long. The entry retains the CDR3 DNA only, 42 bases that are in frame from base 1. Reading the germline V gene gives CDR1 SGHRS and CDR2 YFSETQ. The cohort was made up of about 610 healthy bone marrow donors. At the time of sampling, all cohort members were nominally healthy, though unrecorded immune exposures were likely present. The donor tested CMV seropositive and was one of the 289 seropositive cohort members. Each donor provided a peripheral blood sample, and peripheral blood mononuclear cells were used for TCR beta sequencing. Genomic DNA extraction from the blood cell samples was performed with the Qiagen DNeasy Blood Extraction Kit.

The V and J genes are TRBV5-1 and TRBJ2-5, and TRBD1 matches 8 of the central bases. The closer fit of TRBJ2-7 to the DNA end suggests the J call may be wrong. Source material: PBMCs. This receptor was taken from a man between 60 and 70 years old in good health and CMV-seropositive. The CDR3 reads as follows: CASSKHRGAYEQYF. The bases are TGCGCCAGCAGCAAACACAGGGGGGCCTACGAGCAGTACTTC.